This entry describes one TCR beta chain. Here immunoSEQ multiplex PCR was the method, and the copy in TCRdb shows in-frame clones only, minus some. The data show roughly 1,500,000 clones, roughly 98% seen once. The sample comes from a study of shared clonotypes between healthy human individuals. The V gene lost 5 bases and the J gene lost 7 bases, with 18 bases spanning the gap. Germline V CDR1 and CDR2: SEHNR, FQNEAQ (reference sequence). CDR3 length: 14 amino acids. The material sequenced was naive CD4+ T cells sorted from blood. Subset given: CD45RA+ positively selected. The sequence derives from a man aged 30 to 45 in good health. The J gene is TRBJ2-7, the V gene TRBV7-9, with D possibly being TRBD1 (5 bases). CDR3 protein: CASSAGLPGWEQYF. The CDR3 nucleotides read TGTGCCAGCAGCGCAGGGCTGCCTGGTTGGGAGCAGTACTTC.